This entry is about one T cell receptor beta chain. Its antigen is currently unknown. Produced via immunoSEQ multiplex PCR; TCRdb's table is partial and in-frame only. Of around 160,000 clones in the sample, 90% to 95% were seen once. The data belong to a study of T cell responses to AZD1222 COVID-19 vaccine. Study conclusions and caveats: Following two doses of AZD1222, Spike-specific TCR breadth and depth rose. Clonal diversity may have been underestimated in mostly white British donors.

CDR3 length: 15 residues. Germline V CDR1 and CDR2: LGHNA, YNFKEQ. V was shortened by 1 base and J by 5 bases, with 14 bases between the two germline ends. This material consisted of peripheral blood, taken 28 days after the second AZD1222 dose. The source is an adult who received the AZD1222 COVID-19 vaccine. This chain connects TRBV4-2 to TRBJ1-2; D not resolved. The CDR3 protein is CASSQVAQVRYGYTF. The CDR3 DNA follows: TGTGCCAGCAGCCAAGTCGCGCAGGTCAGGTATGGCTACACCTTC.